Listed below are T cell receptor beta chains from one sample, sequenced in a study of CD8 T cells in ankylosing spondylitis. One entry per CDR3 protein results from TCRdb running MiXCR on the 5' RACE reads. The data show fewer than 400,000 distinct CDR3 sequences, about 15% seen once. Sequences were obtained from blood, either unsorted or a sorted T cell fraction (not recorded which). These receptors were obtained from a male donor with ankylosing spondylitis or in good health (not recorded which). Both conserved end residues are part of each CDR3. The order of the fields is V gene, clone size, D gene, J gene, CDR3 DNA, CDR3 protein. A D gene is named only where the DNA matches it firmly. Some rows mark clone size as missing; the rest say once, few, many or name a class of expanded clone.

>TRBV20-1|many|TRBD1|TRBJ2-7
TGCAGTGCTAGATTAGGACAGGGGGCGCGTTACGAGCAGTACTTC
CSARLGQGARYEQYF
>TRBV12-3/TRBV12-4|few|.|TRBJ1-5
TGTGCCAGCAGTGGTAGCAATCAGCCCCAGCATTTT
CASSGSNQPQHF
>TRBV5-1|few|.|TRBJ2-5
TGCGCCAGCACCCCCTCAGTCGGTGGCGAGACCCAGTACTTC
CASTPSVGGETQYF
>TRBV16|.|.|TRBJ2-2
TGTGCCAGCAGCCAATGGCCAAAGTCCACCGGGGAGCTGTTTTTT
CASSQWPKSTGELFF
>TRBV27|.|.|TRBJ1-5
TGTGCCAGCAGTTTACGGGCCGCAGCTATGGTAGACCAGCCCCAGCATTTT
CASSLRAAAMVDQPQHF
>TRBV19|.|.|TRBJ1-5
TGTGCCAGTAGTAGGGATCCCAATCAGCCCCAGCATTTT
CASSRDPNQPQHF
>TRBV6-1|.|TRBD2|TRBJ2-2
TGTGCCAGCAGTAAGGGACTAGCGGTCGGGGAGCTGTTTTTT
CASSKGLAVGELFF
>TRBV12-3/TRBV12-4|.|.|TRBJ2-1
TGTGCCAGCAGTTTCACCGGCCTGACTGGGAGTCCGTTCTTC
CASSFTGLTGSPFF
>TRBV4-1|.|TRBD2|TRBJ2-5
TGCGCCAGCAGCCAAGTACCGACTAGCTCAAGAGAGACCCAGTACTTC
CASSQVPTSSRETQYF
>TRBV12-3/TRBV12-4|few|.|TRBJ1-2
TGTGCCAGCAGTGGGAGGGCCGGCTACACCTTC
CASSGRAGYTF
>TRBV10-1|.|TRBD2|TRBJ2-1
TGCGCCAGCAGTGACCCTCCAGGGGGTTTAGCGGGAGGGAAATCATACAATGAGCAGTTCTTC
CASSDPPGGLAGGKSYNEQFF
>TRBV30|.|.|TRBJ1-2
TGTGCCTGGAGCCGGGGCCCAGGGTACACCTTC
CAWSRGPGYTF
>TRBV12-5|.|.|TRBJ2-7
TGTGCTAGTGGTTTGGTACGGGGTGACACCGACTACGAGCAGTACTTC
CASGLVRGDTDYEQYF
>TRBV2|few|.|TRBJ2-3
TGTGCCAGCAGACCTTGGACGGTTGACACAGATACGCAGTATTTT
CASRPWTVDTDTQYF
>TRBV10-3|.|.|TRBJ2-7
TGTGCCACCACCTCGACAGATCCCTACGAGCAGTACTTC
CATTSTDPYEQYF
>TRBV3-1|few|.|TRBJ2-1
TGTGCCAGCAGCCAAAGGGACAATGAGCAGTTCTTC
CASSQRDNEQFF
>TRBV12-3/TRBV12-4|.|TRBD2|TRBJ2-3
TGTGCCAGCAGTTTCACTAGCGGGAGGTATCTCACAGATACGCAGTATTTT
CASSFTSGRYLTDTQYF
>TRBV20-1|few|.|TRBJ1-4
TGCAGTGCTAGTTTGGACTCCACTTCTAATGAAAAACTGTTTTTT
CSASLDSTSNEKLFF
>TRBV12-3/TRBV12-4|few|.|TRBJ2-1
TGTGCCAGCAGTTTCGCGGGGCCCTACAATGAGCAGTTCTTC
CASSFAGPYNEQFF
>TRBV29-1|few|.|TRBJ2-5
TGCAGCGTTGAAGGACTAGAGGGAGAGACCCAGTACTTC
CSVEGLEGETQYF
>TRBV29-1|.|.|TRBJ2-6
TGCAGCGTCGCTTCTGGGGCCAACGTCCTGACTTTC
CSVASGANVLTF
>TRBV20-1|.|TRBD2|TRBJ2-5
TGCAGTGCTAGAGATCTGGTGGGACTAGCCCCCCAAGAGACCCAGTACTTC
CSARDLVGLAPQETQYF
>TRBV5-5|many|.|TRBJ1-3
TGTGCCAGCAGCTTGGGGACGGTCTCTGGAAACACCATATATTTT
CASSLGTVSGNTIYF
>TRBV29-1|many|TRBD1|TRBJ1-1
TGCAGCGTTGAGGCCGGGACAGGGGGGAATGAAGCTTTCTTT
CSVEAGTGGNEAFF
>TRBV6-1|.|TRBD2|TRBJ2-2
TGTGCCAGCAGACTGACTAGCGGGGATCTTAACACCGGGGAGCTGTTTTTT
CASRLTSGDLNTGELFF
>TRBV7-2|.|.|TRBJ2-6
TGTGCCAGCAGTGAGCGGGTCTCTGGGGCCAACGTCCTGACTTTC
CASSERVSGANVLTF